This TCR beta chain was recovered during a study of neoadjuvant nivolumab and ipilimumab in lung cancer. Notes on the study in general: Resected tumors had greater TCR richness and clonality than uninvolved lung. Only two of four nivolumab-treated tumors gained richness and clonality by surgery.

Libraries were prepared by immunoSEQ multiplex PCR; TCRdb keeps only in-frame clonotypes and omits some of them. The sample yields more than 25,000 clones, about 78% seen once. The CDR3 consists of 17 residues. CDR1 and CDR2 (germline): SGHTA, FQGTGA. V lost 6 bases and J lost 4, with 22 bases in between. As to this clone: Its antigen is unknown.

Sequencing was performed on tumor tissue, taken after neoadjuvant nivolumab, alone or with ipilimumab, at or shortly before surgery. The rearrangement uses TRBV7-3 and TRBJ1-3; maybe TRBD1 (5 bases). The TCR was taken from an adult with non-small cell lung cancer. CDR3 region: CASRLRTGNGAGNTIYF. CDR3 coding DNA: TGTGCCAGCAGGCTACGTACTGGAAACGGGGCCGGAAACACCATATATTTT.